This T cell receptor (beta chain) originates from a study of shared T cell receptors in the human thymus. The protocol was immunoSEQ multiplex PCR, while the TCRdb copy is restricted to in-frame clones and leaves out a portion. This table has fewer than 700,000 clones, roughly 90% appearing once. A further study also used this sample, focusing on human thymus T cells.

The material sequenced was thymocytes. The sequence derives from a boy under two years old with a congenital heart defect.

The CDR3 reads CASSQDSRQGLSEAFF. For the CDR3, the DNA is TGCGCCAGCAGCCAAGACTCCCGACAGGGATTGAGTGAAGCTTTCTTT. The V call is TRBV4-1, the J call TRBJ1-1, with 7 bases aligning to TRBD1. The germline CDR1 and CDR2 sequences are MGHRA and YSYEKL. Trimming cost V 0 bases and J 7 bases; bases outside gene matches: 11. This CDR3 is 16 amino acids long.